One and the same sample provided the 25 T cell receptor beta chains below, sequenced in a study of human T cells and chemical hapten exposure. TCRdb used MiXCR to reprocess the RACE reads, holding one entry per CDR3 protein. Of under 300,000 distinct CDR3 sequences in the sample, approximately 8.4% were seen once. This sample's time point: pre-sensitization, week 0. This sample's treatment: therapeutic diphenylcyclopropenone sensitization with weekly scalp DPC. Sequences were derived from whole blood, sampled in connection with sensitization to the hapten diphenylcyclopropenone (DPC). These receptors originate from a woman aged 40-49 years with alopecia areata. Some clones in this sample may be carry-over from other donors' samples.

This clonotype was counted only a few times. The rearrangement links TRBV19 to TRBJ2-7, with 9 bases aligning to TRBD2. In germline, CDR1 is LNHDA, CDR2 SQIVND (reference sequence). V was clipped by 3 bases and J by 2 bases; unmatched bases: 2. This CDR3 is built from 14 residues. The CDR3 DNA follows: TGTGCCAGTAGTATTTCTAGCGGGACCTACGAGCAGTACTTC. Translated: CASSISSGTYEQYF.

The rearrangement links TRBV20-1 to TRBJ2-7, with unresolved D. Germline CDR1 and CDR2: DFQATT and SNEGSKA (reference sequence). CDR3 length: 13 amino acids. V dropped 3 bases and J dropped 1 base, with 10 bases sitting between them. CDR3 coding DNA: TGCAGTGCTAGGGGTTACAATTCCTACGAGCAGTACTTC. As protein: CSARGYNSYEQYF.

DNA of the CDR3: TGTGCCAGCACGGGACAGGGGGCTATTATTCGCATTCCTATGAACACTGAAGCTTTCTTT. It encodes CASTGQGAIIRIPMNTEAFF. The V gene is TRBV28, the J gene TRBJ1-1; 12 bases agree with TRBD1. Looked up from germline, CDR1 is MDHEN and CDR2 is SYDVKM. The CDR3 spans 20 residues. Trimming cost V 7 bases and J 0 bases; bases outside gene matches: 18.

This clonotype was recorded a few times. The rearrangement uses TRBV9 and TRBJ2-7; 9 nucleotides match TRBD1. V lost 3 bases, J lost 2 bases, and 6 bases stayed unmatched. Germline CDR1 reads SGDLS; CDR2 reads YYNGEE. The CDR3 length is 15 residues. The chain's CDR3 is CASSAGGQGTYEQYF. The CDR3 DNA is TGTGCCAGCAGCGCCGGGGGACAGGGCACCTACGAGCAGTACTTC.

The chain is built from TRBV20-1 and TRBJ2-7, with a tentative D call TRBD2 (6 bases). The germline CDR1 and CDR2 sequences are DFQATT and SNEGSKA (reference sequence). The length of the CDR3 is 16 residues. V was clipped by 4 bases and J by 0 bases, with 19 bases between them. This CDR3 is CSATDPRDFYSYEQYF. As DNA, the CDR3 is TGCAGTGCTACCGACCCCCGGGACTTCTACTCCTACGAGCAGTACTTC.

The chain carries TRBV3-1 and TRBJ2-2; D is tentatively TRBD1 or TRBD2 (5 bases each). This CDR3 is 16 amino acids long. Germline CDR1 and CDR2: LGHDT and YNNKEL (reference sequence). V shed 4 bases and J shed 4 bases, with 16 bases lying between them. The CDR3 DNA reads TGTGCCAGCAGCCTTTCCGGGACCTACACCACCGGGGAGCTGTTTTTT. Protein product: CASSLSGTYTTGELFF.

For the CDR3, the DNA is TGTGCCAGCCGTCTTCTCGGTGAGCAGTTCTTC. Its protein product is CASRLLGEQFF. This chain joins TRBV6-5 and TRBJ2-1, with no clear D. CDR3 length equals 11 residues. Trimming stripped 8 bases from V and 9 bases from J, with 11 bases between. CDR1 is MNHEY, CDR2 SVGAGI, per germline.

The CDR3 loop is CASSVLDGNNQPQHF. As DNA, the CDR3 is TGTGCCAGCAGTGTCCTCGACGGAAACAATCAGCCCCAGCATTTT. This rearrangement joins TRBV28 to TRBJ1-5; D is unresolved. Germline CDR1 and CDR2: MDHEN and SYDVKM. Trimming took off 5 bases at V and 3 bases at J, with 14 bases between the two ends. This CDR3 contains 15 residues.

Only a few counts were recorded for this clonotype. This rearrangement joins TRBV13 to TRBJ2-7; D possibly uses TRBD1 or TRBD2 (5 bases each). Between the trimmed V and J ends, which lost 2 bases and 0 bases, there was a span of 17 bases. Germline V gives CDR1 PRHDT, CDR2 FYEKMQ (reference sequence). The CDR3 is 17 residues long. DNA of the CDR3: TGTGCCAGCAGCTTAAGGGGTGACGGGGTCAGCTCCTACGAGCAGTACTTC. It codes for CASSLRGDGVSSYEQYF.

This clonotype was seen a few times. The chain joins TRBV27 to TRBJ2-7; perhaps D is TRBD1 or TRBD2 (5 bases each). Deletions cut 6 bases from V and 0 bases from J, with 9 bases between. The CDR3 is 13 amino acids. Germline V gene sequence: CDR1 MNHEY, CDR2 SMNVEV (reference sequence). The CDR3 DNA follows: TGTGCCAGCAGGAGGGGACCCTCCTACGAGCAGTACTTC. This gives the protein CASRRGPSYEQYF.

The chain couples TRBV7-9 to TRBJ2-7; 10 positions match TRBD1. CDR1 is SEHNR, CDR2 FQNEAQ, per germline (reference sequence). J gave up 5 bases and V 4 bases, and 8 bases lay outside the gene matches. This CDR3 comprises 15 residues. The CDR3 DNA reads as TGTGCCAGCAGCTCTCGGGACAGGGGTGGTAACGAGCAGTACTTC. Protein: CASSSRDRGGNEQYF.

Only a few counts were recorded for this clonotype. V usage is TRBV15 and J usage is TRBJ2-5; D uncertain. This CDR3 has 12 residues. In germline, CDR1 is LNHNV, CDR2 YYDKDF (reference sequence). The V end was cut by 0 bases, the J end by 6 bases, with 5 bases between. This chain's CDR3 is CATSRDGQTQYF. The CDR3 DNA reads as TGTGCCACCAGCAGAGATGGGCAGACCCAGTACTTC.

The V and J genes are TRBV4-3 and TRBJ1-4; TRBD1 might be the D (5 bases). The CDR3 runs 14 residues. Per the germline V gene, CDR1 is LGHNA and CDR2 is YSLEER. Trimming removed 4 bases at V and 1 base at J, with 7 bases between. The CDR3 region has the DNA TGCGCCAGCAGCCGGGGGGAAACTAATGAAAAACTGTTTTTT. Protein sequence: CASSRGETNEKLFF.

In this sample, this clonotype turned up many times. CDR3 sequence reads: CSARAGSGANVLTF. In DNA form, the CDR3 reads TGCAGTGCTAGGGCCGGGTCTGGGGCCAACGTCCTGACTTTC. The rearrangement uses TRBV20-1 and TRBJ2-6; D gene ambiguous. Trimming shortened V by 3 bases and J by 1 base, and 7 bases separated the two germline ends. The CDR3 is made up of 14 amino acids. Germline V lookup: CDR1 DFQATT, CDR2 SNEGSKA (reference sequence).

The chain recombines TRBV2 with TRBJ2-3, with 7 bases lining up with TRBD2. The CDR3 has 14 residues. The V gene end was trimmed by 2 bases and the J gene end by 3 bases; junction bases not matched to a gene: 2. CDR1 SNHLY and CDR2 FYNNEI come from the germline V gene. The CDR3 sequence is CASSELAATDTQYF. CDR3 in DNA: TGTGCCAGCAGTGAACTAGCGGCTACAGATACGCAGTATTTT.

This clonotype has a handful of counts. The chain is built from TRBV10-2 and TRBJ1-5, with unresolved D. The CDR3 runs to 13 residues. V lost 0 bases and J 8 bases, leaving 8 bases between the germline ends. Germline loops: CDR1 WSHSY, CDR2 SAAADI. The CDR3 loop is CASSESKHEPQHF. CDR3 nucleotides: TGCGCCAGCAGTGAGTCGAAGCACGAGCCCCAGCATTTT.

There are a few counts of this clonotype. This chain joins TRBV20-1 and TRBJ2-1, with 9 positions matching TRBD1. CDR1 is DFQATT and CDR2 is SNEGSKA in the germline V gene (reference sequence). This CDR3 has 14 residues. The J segment lost 5 bases and the V segment lost 5 bases, leaving 7 bases of the junction unmatched. CDR3 in amino acids: CSAWTGALNNEQFF. The DNA for the CDR3 is TGCAGTGCTTGGACAGGGGCCCTGAACAATGAGCAGTTCTTC.

This clonotype was recorded at least ten times. V and J are TRBV29-1 and TRBJ2-3, with 8 bases lining up with TRBD1. The V segment lost 8 bases and the J segment 4 bases; nucleotides outside the gene matches: 11. From germline, CDR1 is SQVTM and CDR2 ANQGSEA. This CDR3 is built from 14 residues. CDR3 sequence: CSHNGQGEPDTQYF. Written as DNA, the CDR3 is TGCAGCCACAATGGACAGGGAGAGCCAGATACGCAGTATTTT.

This clonotype has ten or more counts. The chain joins TRBV5-5 to TRBJ1-5, with 7 nucleotides matching TRBD1. With V trimmed by 4 bases and J by 3 bases, 4 bases remained unmatched. The length of the CDR3 is 14 residues. CDR1 and CDR2 from the germline V gene are SGHKS and YYEKEE (reference sequence). The CDR3 sequence: CASSRDRDNQPQHF. The DNA of the CDR3 is TGTGCCAGCAGCCGGGACAGAGACAATCAGCCCCAGCATTTT. The whole variable domain, remainder taken from reference TRBV5-5 and TRBJ1-5, is DAGVTQSPTHLIKTRGQQVTLRCSPISGHKSVSWYQQVLGQGPQFIFQYYEKEERGRGNFPDRFSARQFPNYSSELNVNALLLGDSALYLCASSRDRDNQPQHFGDGTRLSIL.

This clonotype was seen a few times. The J gene is TRBJ2-3, the V gene TRBV29-1; D uncertain. The CDR3 runs 14 residues. V dropped 6 bases and J dropped 2 bases, with 15 bases sitting between them. Germline loops: CDR1 SQVTM, CDR2 ANQGSEA. CDR3 sequence reads: CSVGPPTSTDTQYF. The CDR3 DNA is TGCAGCGTCGGCCCACCAACCTCCACAGATACGCAGTATTTT.

This chain uses TRBV13 with TRBJ2-3; perhaps TRBD1 as D (6 bases). The V and J ends lost 6 bases and 4 bases respectively, with 20 bases between them. Germline V gives CDR1 PRHDT, CDR2 FYEKMQ (reference sequence). This CDR3 is built from 16 residues. For the CDR3, the DNA is TGTGCCAGCAGTGACTCGACGGGACAACTGGCAGATACGCAGTATTTT. This sequence encodes CASSDSTGQLADTQYF.

In this sample, this clonotype turned up a few times. V gene TRBV2 combines with J gene TRBJ1-1, with D hard to call. Germline CDR1 and CDR2: SNHLY and FYNNEI. The CDR3 has 12 residues. V lost 6 bases, J lost 4 bases, and 9 bases lay in between. CDR3 sequence: CASRDAGTEAFF. The CDR3 DNA reads TGTGCCAGCAGGGATGCAGGCACTGAAGCTTTCTTT.

The chain employs TRBV18 and TRBJ2-4; D possibly corresponds to TRBD2 (6 bases). From germline, CDR1 is KGHSH and CDR2 LQKENI. The CDR3 loop spans 14 amino acids. V shed 3 bases and J shed 4 bases, with 10 bases lying between them. The CDR3: CASSPGDSKNIQYF. In DNA, the CDR3 is TGTGCCAGCTCACCGGGGGACTCTAAAAACATTCAGTACTTC.

This clonotype has at least ten counts. The rearrangement links TRBV18 to TRBJ2-3, with D perhaps matching TRBD1 or TRBD2 (5 bases each). Germline V gives CDR1 KGHSH, CDR2 LQKENI. Trimming cost V 4 bases and J 5 bases, with 16 bases left between them. The CDR3 is made up of 15 amino acids. The CDR3 is CASSLEGPLGDTQYF. CDR3 DNA sequence: TGTGCCAGCTCACTTGAGGGACCCCTAGGAGATACGCAGTATTTT.

This clonotype came up many times. This chain uses TRBV15 with TRBJ2-3; 10 nucleotides agree with TRBD1. The CDR3 length is 16 residues. Germline loops: CDR1 LNHNV, CDR2 YYDKDF (reference sequence). V lost 4 bases to trimming and J lost 5 bases; unmatched junction nucleotides: 9. The CDR3 loop is CATSKLGQGEGDTQYF. The CDR3, as DNA: TGTGCCACCAGCAAGCTTGGACAGGGGGAAGGAGATACGCAGTATTTT.